One T cell receptor (beta chain) is described in this entry. In the original analysis: Counts of nucleated cells, estimated from reference gene primer amplification, were obtained. Generated by immunoSEQ multiplex PCR, the TCRdb table keeps only in-frame clones and is missing some. The V and J calls and clone size are taken from that table; D and trimming were inferred from the DNA. The sample has some 270,000 clones, roughly 80% seen once. The sample is drawn from a study of blood T cell repertoires in COVID-19. Study overall: The origin of the acute and convalescent COVID-19 samples was the United States, Italy and Spain. From T cells, B-cell-depleted T cells, or PBMCs came the material, which was cDNA or gDNA.

The CDR3 loop spans 15 amino acids. Germline V gene lookup returns CDR1 MNHEY and CDR2 SVGAGI. The V and J ends lost 6 bases and 4 bases, in that order; junction bases with no gene match: 7. Material for sequencing was peripheral blood. This chain connects TRBV6-5 to TRBJ2-7; 12 nucleotides match TRBD2. This sequence originates from a person aged 70 to 80 with COVID-19, enrolled during active disease. CDR3 DNA sequence: TGTGCCAGCAGGCGATACCTAGCGGGGGGGTACGAGCAGTACTTC. Translation gives CASRRYLAGGYEQYF.